The present entry profiles one T cell receptor (beta chain) with its context. This clonotype was observed a few times. The antigen it binds to is not known. No much larger clone is present one base from it, and per-base qualities are unavailable. The junction shows trimming of 2 bases on V and 0 bases on J, plus 15 bases between the germline ends. The CDR3 runs 16 residues from the cysteine to the phenylalanine. Kept here is only the CDR3 DNA, which spans 48 bases and is read in frame from base 1. Looking up the germline V gene yields CDR1 SGHRS and CDR2 YFSETQ. The entry originates in a study of T cells in Graves' hyperthyroidism and ophthalmopathy (dated 2019 in TCRdb). Regarding the research as a whole: Peripheral blood was sampled at the time of initial diagnosis, prior to any treatment. To identify distinguishing TCR V-J signatures, a discovery cohort of 95 to 100 patients was used, comprising roughly 45 with Graves' ophthalmopathy and approximately 58 with stable Graves' hyperthyroidism. An independent validation cohort of 18 to 20 hyperthyroidism patients and more than 15 patients who later progressed to ophthalmopathy tested prospective prediction of ophthalmopathy. The 100 discovery patients were divided at random into training and test sets in a 7:3 ratio. In addition, the study compared T-cell repertoires in thyroid tissue and in blood from five to seven Graves' hyperthyroidism patients. Once sampling was done, hyperthyroidism patients were given methimazole at a starting dose of 30 mg daily, whereas ophthalmopathy patients were given high-dose intravenous methylprednisolone. The paper describes TCR Vbeta CDR3 sequencing of around 130 peripheral blood samples, made up of 43 ophthalmopathy patients, around 78 hyperthyroidism patients and about 17 progressor patients. Results the study describes overall, beyond this receptor: Blood samples also contained most of the expanded thyroid clonotypes (frequency above 0.001), which suggests that blood repertoires may reflect thyroid immune responses. During validation, the model predicted progression to ophthalmopathy a median of approximately 6.5 months ahead of onset, with almost 71% sensitivity and under 85% specificity. A model built on a 13 V-J signature distinguished ophthalmopathy from stable hyperthyroidism, reaching around 90% sensitivity and around 81% specificity in cross-validation and 80%/75% in testing. No statistical method was used to fix the sample size in advance, and group allocation was not hidden from the investigators.

Amplification of TCR beta CDR3 regions was carried out from RNA transcripts. For the first round of RT-PCR on the TCR CDR3, the HTBI primer set was used together with the Qiagen OneStep RT-PCR kit. A second multiplex PCR round built the libraries, followed by size selection and purification. Paired-end sequencing of the libraries was performed with 100 bp reads on an Illumina HiSeq2000. The authors' pipeline ran thus. SOAPnuke was used to process the raw data, removing reads that contained adapters or uncalled bases, had a mean Phred below 15, or lacked an exact match to the constant primer or identifier. COPE v1.2.5 was used to merge high-quality paired reads, and clonotypes were defined as unique nucleotide sequences. MiTCR v1.1 was used to align the clonotypes against IMGT TRBV, TRBD and TRBJ reference segments. Only V-J combinations with frequency above 0.0001, covering 99% to 99.2% of repertoires, were analysed. A TCS score was defined as the ratio between F50 (clonal expansion) and ExV (chaos), using BLOSUM62-based TCRdist between CDR3 peptides within each V-J. Welch's t-statistics and random forest reduced around 510 V-J features to 10 to 15, which were used in a naive Bayes classifier (R e1071). TCRdb applied fastp at Q25 and MiXCR to the public reads, then kept only in-frame beta chains. Each CDR3 protein gets just one entry, which takes the most common genes and DNA from the rows behind it. The V and J calls follow TCRdb's processing rather than the paper's. The sample table holds more than 500,000 distinct CDR3 sequences, of which around 16% were seen once. The ten top clones hold 3.8% of the sample.

Stable Graves' hyperthyroidism was defined as the absence of progression to ophthalmopathy over 18 months of follow-up. The hyperthyroidism patients were between 18 and 65 years old and newly diagnosed, with a disease duration of less than 2 months. Any patient with an uncontrolled infection, another autoimmune disease, pregnancy or lactation was excluded. Clinical symptoms, serum thyroxine and TRAb, thyroid ultrasound, and orbital computed tomography formed the basis for the diagnoses. PBMCs were isolated from more than 8 ml of fresh peripheral blood by Ficoll-Paque density gradient centrifugation. Total RNA was extracted using Trizol reagent, and RNA quality was assessed on an Agilent 2100 Bioanalyzer.

Sequenced material: blood. This sequence uses TRBV5-1 and TRBJ2-7; a weak D assignment points to TRBD2 (5 bases agree). The TCR comes from a woman in her 30s with Graves' hyperthyroidism. The CDR3: CASSLSSGSLSYEQYF. At the DNA level, the sequence is TGCGCCAGCAGCTTATCCTCGGGGTCCCTCTCCTACGAGCAGTACTTC.